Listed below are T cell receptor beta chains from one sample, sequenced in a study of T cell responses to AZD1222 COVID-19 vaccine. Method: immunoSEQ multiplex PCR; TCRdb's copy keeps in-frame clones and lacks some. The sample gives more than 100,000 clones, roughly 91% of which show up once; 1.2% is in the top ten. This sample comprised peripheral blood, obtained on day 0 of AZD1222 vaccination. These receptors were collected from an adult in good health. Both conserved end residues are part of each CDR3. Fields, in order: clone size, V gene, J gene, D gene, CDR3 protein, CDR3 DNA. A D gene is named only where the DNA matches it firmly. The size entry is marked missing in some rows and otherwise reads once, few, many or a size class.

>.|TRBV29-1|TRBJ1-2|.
CSLTRDGYTF
TGCAGCCTGACGAGAGATGGCTACACCTTC
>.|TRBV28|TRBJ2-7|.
CGAGTTYEQYF
TGTGGGGCCGGGACCACCTACGAGCAGTACTTC
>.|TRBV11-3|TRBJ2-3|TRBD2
CASSSSWDSGADTQYF
TGTGCCAGCAGCTCCAGTTGGGATAGCGGGGCAGATACGCAGTATTTT
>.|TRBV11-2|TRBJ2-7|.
CASSTLTGFNEQYF
TGTGCCAGCAGCACCCTGACAGGTTTCAACGAGCAGTACTTC
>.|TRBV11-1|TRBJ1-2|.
CAVQGNYGYTF
TGTGCCGTCCAGGGGAACTATGGCTACACCTTC
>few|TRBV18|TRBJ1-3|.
CASVHLEGNTIYF
TGTGCCAGCGTACACCTTGAGGGAAACACCATATATTTT
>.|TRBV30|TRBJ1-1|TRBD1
CAWSVQGVRAEAFF
TGTGCCTGGAGTGTACAGGGGGTTAGAGCTGAAGCTTTCTTT
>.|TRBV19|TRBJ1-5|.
CATNTNGINQPQHF
TGTGCCACCAATACTAACGGAATCAATCAGCCCCAGCATTTT
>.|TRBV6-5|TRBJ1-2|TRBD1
CASRLTGHYGYTF
TGTGCCAGCAGACTGACAGGGCATTATGGCTACACCTTC
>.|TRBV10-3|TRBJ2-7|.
CAISDADQAYEQYF
TGTGCCATCAGTGACGCGGATCAGGCCTACGAGCAGTACTTC
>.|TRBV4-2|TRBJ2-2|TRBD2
CASSHSGVGTGELFF
TGTGCCAGCAGCCATAGCGGGGTGGGCACCGGGGAGCTGTTTTTT
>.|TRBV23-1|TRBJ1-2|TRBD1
CASRVGDRPRRRYGYTF
TGCGCCAGCAGGGTGGGGGACAGACCAAGAAGAAGGTATGGCTACACCTTC
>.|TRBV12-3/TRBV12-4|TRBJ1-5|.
CASSLGADQPQHF
TGTGCCAGCAGTTTGGGGGCTGACCAGCCCCAGCATTTT
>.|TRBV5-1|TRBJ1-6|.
CASSSHYNSPLHF
TGCGCCAGCAGCTCCCATTATAATTCACCCCTCCACTTT
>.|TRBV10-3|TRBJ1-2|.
CAISEQGRLSGYTF
TGTGCCATCAGTGAACAGGGTCGGCTGTCCGGCTACACCTTC
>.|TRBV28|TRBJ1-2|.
CASSLLRANYGYTF
TGTGCCAGCAGTTTGTTGAGGGCGAACTATGGCTACACCTTC
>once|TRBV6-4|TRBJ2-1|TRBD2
CASSPFGSGRLNEQFF
TGTGCCAGCAGTCCATTCGGTAGCGGGAGACTCAATGAGCAGTTCTTC
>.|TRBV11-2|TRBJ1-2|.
CASSLETANYGYTF
TGTGCCAGCAGCTTGGAAACTGCTAACTATGGCTACACCTTC
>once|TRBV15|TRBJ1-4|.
CATSRDYRVGEKLFF
TGTGCCACCAGCAGAGATTACCGGGTTGGAGAAAAACTGTTTTTT
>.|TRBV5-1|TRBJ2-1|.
CASSLGNVGANEQFF
TGCGCCAGCAGCTTGGGAAACGTGGGGGCCAATGAGCAGTTCTTC
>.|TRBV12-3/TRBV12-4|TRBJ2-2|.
CASAAHNTGELFF
TGTGCCAGCGCGGCACATAACACCGGGGAGCTGTTTTTT
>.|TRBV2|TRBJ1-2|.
CASLLEQTSYYGYTF
TGTGCCTCCTTGCTGGAACAGACCTCTTACTATGGCTACACCTTC
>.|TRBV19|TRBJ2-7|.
CASSPGPNYEQYF
TGTGCCAGTAGCCCGGGACCCAACTACGAGCAGTACTTC
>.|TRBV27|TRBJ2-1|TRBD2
CASRLAGGGSNEQFF
TGTGCCAGCAGGCTAGCGGGGGGAGGGAGCAATGAGCAGTTCTTC
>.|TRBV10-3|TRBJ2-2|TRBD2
CAMAGANTGELFF
TGTGCCATGGCGGGGGCGAACACCGGGGAGCTGTTTTTT
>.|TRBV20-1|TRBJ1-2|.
CSASRSNYGYTF
TGCAGTGCTAGTCGGTCTAACTATGGCTACACCTTC
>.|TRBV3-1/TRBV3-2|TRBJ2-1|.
CASSQDPNTAEQFF
TGTGCCAGCAGCCAAGATCCGAATACGGCTGAGCAGTTCTTC
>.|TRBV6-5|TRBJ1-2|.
CASISREANYGYTF
TGTGCCAGCATCAGTAGGGAAGCTAACTATGGCTACACCTTC
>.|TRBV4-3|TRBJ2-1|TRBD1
CASSQEYRGHEQFF
TGCGCCAGCAGCCAAGAATACAGGGGCCATGAGCAGTTCTTC
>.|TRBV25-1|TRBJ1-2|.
CATRGDYGYTF
TGTGCCACCAGGGGCGACTATGGCTACACCTTC
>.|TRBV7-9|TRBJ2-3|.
CASSFSAGKGTDTQYF
TGTGCCAGCAGCTTTTCTGCAGGGAAGGGCACAGATACGCAGTATTTT
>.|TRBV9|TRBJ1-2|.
CASSVEGGLYGYTF
TGTGCCAGCAGCGTAGAGGGCGGCCTCTATGGCTACACCTTC
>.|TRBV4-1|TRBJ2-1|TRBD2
CASSQVWPLAGNEQFF
TGCGCCAGCAGCCAAGTGTGGCCCCTAGCGGGCAATGAGCAGTTCTTC
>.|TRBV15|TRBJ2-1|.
CATSRVGGQGEQFF
TGTGCCACCAGCAGAGTTGGGGGGCAGGGTGAGCAGTTCTTC
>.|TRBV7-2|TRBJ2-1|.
CASSPVGGNSYNEQFF
TGTGCCAGCAGCCCCGTTGGGGGGAACTCCTACAATGAGCAGTTCTTC
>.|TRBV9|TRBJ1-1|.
CASSPRPASGAGETEAFF
TGTGCCAGCAGCCCACGTCCAGCCTCAGGGGCCGGGGAGACTGAAGCTTTCTTT
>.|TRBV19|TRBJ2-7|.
CASSTGRDYEQYF
TGTGCCAGTAGTACCGGACGGGACTACGAGCAGTACTTC
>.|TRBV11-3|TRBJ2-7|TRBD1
CASSPHRGSHEQYF
TGTGCCAGCAGCCCTCACAGGGGGAGTCACGAGCAGTACTTC
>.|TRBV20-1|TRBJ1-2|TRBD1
CSASRTGGNYGYTF
TGCAGTGCTAGTCGGACAGGGGGTAACTATGGCTACACCTTC
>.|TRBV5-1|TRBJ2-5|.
CASRAGWTGYQETQYF
TGCGCCAGCAGGGCAGGTTGGACCGGGTACCAAGAGACCCAGTACTTC
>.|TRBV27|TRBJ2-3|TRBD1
CASSPLRTGGTDTQYF
TGTGCCAGCAGTCCCCTGAGGACAGGGGGCACAGATACGCAGTATTTT
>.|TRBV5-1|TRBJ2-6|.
CASSLDLSAGANVLTF
TGCGCCAGCAGCTTGGATTTGTCGGCTGGGGCCAACGTCCTGACTTTC
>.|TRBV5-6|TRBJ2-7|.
CASSLATSYEQYF
TGTGCCAGCAGCCTGGCTACCTCCTACGAGCAGTACTTC
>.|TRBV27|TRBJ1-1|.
CASSLIGAGYESTEAFF
TGTGCCAGCAGTTTAATTGGCGCCGGGTATGAGTCCACTGAAGCTTTCTTT
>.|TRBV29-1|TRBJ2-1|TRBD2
CSVDMTSGGGEQFF
TGCAGCGTTGACATGACTAGCGGGGGTGGAGAGCAGTTCTTC
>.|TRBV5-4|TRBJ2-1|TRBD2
CASSLAQRGRNEQFF
TGTGCCAGCAGCTTGGCGCAGCGGGGGAGGAATGAGCAGTTCTTC
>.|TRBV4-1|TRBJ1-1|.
CASSINHGAGTEAFF
TGCGCCAGCAGCATAAATCACGGGGCTGGCACTGAAGCTTTCTTT
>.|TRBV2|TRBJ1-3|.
CAGRGLRPSGNTIYF
TGTGCCGGCCGCGGGTTACGCCCGTCTGGAAACACCATATATTTT
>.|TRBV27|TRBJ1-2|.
CASSALIGRNYGYTF
TGTGCCAGCAGTGCCCTAATAGGCAGAAACTATGGCTACACCTTC
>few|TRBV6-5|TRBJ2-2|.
CASSFGEATGELFF
TGTGCCAGCAGTTTCGGTGAGGCAACCGGGGAGCTGTTTTTT
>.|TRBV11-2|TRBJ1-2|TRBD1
CASSSRDRYLGYTF
TGTGCCAGCAGCTCCCGGGACAGATACCTAGGCTACACCTTC
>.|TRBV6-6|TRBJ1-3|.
CASSYSVSFSGNTIYF
TGTGCCAGCAGTTACTCGGTCAGCTTCTCTGGAAACACCATATATTTT
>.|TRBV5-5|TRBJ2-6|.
CASRGSDITLRSGANVLTF
TGTGCCAGCAGGGGTTCTGACATAACCTTGCGCTCTGGGGCCAACGTCCTGACTTTC
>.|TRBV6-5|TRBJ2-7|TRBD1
CASSYPDRTYEQYF
TGTGCCAGCAGTTACCCGGACAGGACCTACGAGCAGTACTTC
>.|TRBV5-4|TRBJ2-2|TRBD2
CASKLAGPNTGELFF
TGTGCCAGCAAGTTAGCGGGGCCGAACACCGGGGAGCTGTTTTTT
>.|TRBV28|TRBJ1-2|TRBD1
CASSSPGGSGYTF
TGTGCCAGCAGTTCCCCAGGGGGCTCTGGCTACACCTTC
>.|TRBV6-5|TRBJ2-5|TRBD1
CASSPRGRLKETQYF
TGTGCCAGCAGCCCCAGGGGGCGTTTGAAAGAGACCCAGTACTTC
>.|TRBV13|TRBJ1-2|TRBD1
CASSLGPGQTNYGYTF
TGTGCCAGCAGCTTAGGTCCGGGACAGACAAACTATGGCTACACCTTC
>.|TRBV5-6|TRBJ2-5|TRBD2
CASSLPVLAGGQSETQYF
TGTGCCAGCAGCTTGCCGGTCCTAGCGGGGGGGCAATCCGAGACCCAGTACTTC
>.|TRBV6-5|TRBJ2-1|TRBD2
CASSLSGGLEQFF
TGTGCCAGCAGTTTGTCGGGGGGGCTTGAGCAGTTCTTC